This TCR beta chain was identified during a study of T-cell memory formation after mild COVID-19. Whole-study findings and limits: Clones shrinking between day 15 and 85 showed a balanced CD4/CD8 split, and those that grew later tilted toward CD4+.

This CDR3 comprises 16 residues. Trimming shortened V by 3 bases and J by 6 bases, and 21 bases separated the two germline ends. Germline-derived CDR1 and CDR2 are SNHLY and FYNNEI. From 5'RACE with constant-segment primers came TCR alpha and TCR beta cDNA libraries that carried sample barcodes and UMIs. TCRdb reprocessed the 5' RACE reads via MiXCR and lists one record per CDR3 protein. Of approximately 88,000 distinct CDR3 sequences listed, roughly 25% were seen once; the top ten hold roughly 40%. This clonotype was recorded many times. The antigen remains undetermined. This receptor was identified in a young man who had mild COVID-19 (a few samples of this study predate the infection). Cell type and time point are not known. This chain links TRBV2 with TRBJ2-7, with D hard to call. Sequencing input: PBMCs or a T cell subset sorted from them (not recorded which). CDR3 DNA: TGTGCCAGCAGTGAGTTCGTGGAGCTCAGGCTCGGCGAGCAGTACTTC. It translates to CASSEFVELRLGEQYF.